One and the same sample provided the 11 T cell receptor beta chains below, sequenced in a study of OX40 agonist ivuxolimab in advanced cancers. The library was prepared using the immunoSEQ multiplex PCR assay. Drawn from immuneACCESS, this table holds only the in-frame rearrangements with V and J called that TCRdb kept. Clones are partly lost; checked studies trace under half to an unresolved V gene and leave the rest unexplained. Recorded for this sample are about 64,000 clones; around 93% of them occurred a single time. Roughly 0.45% of the sample goes to the ten largest clones. The source material was CD4+ or CD8+ T cells sorted from blood, sampled in a trial of the OX40 agonist ivuxolimab. The source of these receptors is an adult with an advanced solid tumor such as melanoma, head and neck, liver or kidney cancer.

CDR3 coding DNA: TGTGCCAGCAGCCCGAGATCACAGCTAACTGAAGCTTTCTTT. This sequence encodes CASSPRSQLTEAFF. The gene calls are TRBV9 and TRBJ1-1; the D is unclear. Germline CDR1 reads SGDLS; CDR2 reads YYNGEE. Between the trimmed V and J ends, which lost 4 bases and 5 bases, there was a span of 15 bases. The CDR3 is 14 residues long.

This chain links TRBV5-8 with TRBJ1-5; unclear D gene. Deletions cut 1 base from V and 5 bases from J, with 7 bases between. Germline V gene lookup returns CDR1 SGHTS and CDR2 YDEGEE. The CDR3 totals 13 residues. The CDR3 region is CASSLLWDQPQHF. CDR3 sequence (DNA): TGTGCCAGCAGCTTGCTATGGGATCAGCCCCAGCATTTT. Filled out from reference TRBV5-8 and TRBJ1-5, the complete variable domain reads EAGVTQSPTHLIKTRGQQATLRCSPISGHTSVYWYQQALGLGLQFLLWYDEGEERNRGNFPPRFSGRQFPNYSSELNVNALELEDSALYLCASSLLWDQPQHFGDGTRLSIL.

J is TRBJ2-3 and V is TRBV7-9, with 10 bases lining up with TRBD2. CDR1 and CDR2 from the germline V gene are SEHNR and FQNEAQ (reference sequence). With V trimmed by 5 bases and J by 6 bases, 8 bases remained unmatched. The CDR3 is 15 residues long. The CDR3 sequence: CASSPTSGPRDTQYF. Written as DNA, the CDR3 is TGTGCCAGCAGCCCGACTAGCGGGCCCCGGGATACGCAGTATTTT.

The chain uses TRBV7-9 and TRBJ2-2; TRBD2 matches at 11 bases. Per the germline V gene, CDR1 is SEHNR and CDR2 is FQNEAQ (reference sequence). The CDR3 length is 18 residues. V was pared by 1 base and J by 7 bases, with 11 bases of the junction left unmatched. The CDR3 reads CASSLGLGLAEHGGELFF. The DNA of the CDR3 is TGTGCCAGCAGCTTAGGTCTGGGACTAGCGGAGCATGGCGGGGAGCTGTTTTTT.

The chain has TRBV11-3 and TRBJ2-3; D gene uncertain. Trimming pared 1 base from V and 2 bases from J, leaving 13 bases between. The germline gives CDR1 SGHNT, CDR2 YENEEA. The CDR3 runs to 16 residues. The CDR3 sequence is CASSLGQFADTDTQYF. As DNA, the CDR3 is TGTGCCAGCAGCTTAGGGCAGTTTGCTGACACAGATACGCAGTATTTT.

V usage is TRBV6-5 and J usage is TRBJ2-7; D unresolved. This CDR3 has 15 amino acids. V lost 6 bases, J lost 4 bases, and 19 bases lay in between. Germline V gives CDR1 MNHEY, CDR2 SVGAGI. This CDR3 reads CASRPRTVQTYEQYF. CDR3 coding DNA: TGTGCCAGCAGACCAAGAACAGTACAGACTTACGAGCAGTACTTC.

The chain has TRBV11-2 and TRBJ1-1; D is uncertain. Germline values: CDR1 SGHAT, CDR2 FQNNGV. The germline V and J ends were trimmed by 1 base and 5 bases, with 26 bases remaining between them. The CDR3 loop spans 19 amino acids. The CDR3 DNA is TGTGCCAGCAGCTTAGCCGTTTTTGGGCAGATCGATAGAACAACTGAAGCTTTCTTT. Its translation is CASSLAVFGQIDRTTEAFF.

The chain employs TRBV7-8 and TRBJ2-7; D not certain. CDR3 size: 15 residues. Germline CDR1 is SGHVS and CDR2 is FQNEAQ. The V end lost 5 bases, the J end lost 2 bases, and 16 bases lay between the germline ends. The CDR3 spells CASSRLPLTPYEQYF. CDR3 coding DNA: TGTGCCAGCAGCCGTCTCCCACTCACACCCTACGAGCAGTACTTC.

The chain has TRBV5-1 and TRBJ2-1; 11 bases match TRBD1. The CDR3 consists of 16 residues. The junction had 10 bases not matched to a gene; V was cut back by 4 bases and J by 7 bases. Per the germline V gene, CDR1 is SGHRS and CDR2 is YFSETQ. CDR3 sequence (DNA): TGCGCCAGCAGCCCGTGGACAGGGGGCCCCCTTAATGAGCAGTTCTTC. It codes for CASSPWTGGPLNEQFF.

The genes are TRBV6-5 and TRBJ2-5, with a possible D match to TRBD1 (6 bases). This CDR3 has 14 residues. V lost 2 bases to trimming and J lost 5 bases, with 12 bases between them. CDR1 and CDR2 from the germline V gene are MNHEY and SVGAGI. The CDR3 protein is CASSYQSGDETQYF. CDR3 DNA: TGTGCCAGCAGTTACCAGTCAGGGGACGAGACCCAGTACTTC.

V and J are TRBV27 and TRBJ2-6, with D hard to call. V lost 3 bases and J lost 0, with 12 bases in between. The CDR3 contains 17 residues. Per germline, CDR1 MNHEY and CDR2 SMNVEV (reference sequence). The CDR3 coding sequence is TGTGCCAGCAGTTTGTTGGGCAGCTACTCTGGGGCCAACGTCCTGACTTTC. Its translation: CASSLLGSYSGANVLTF.